One sample yielded the 32 T cell receptor beta chains listed below, sequenced in a study of blood T cells in healthy people across ages. The second PCR ran about 6 to 12 cycles with a sample-barcoded 5' primer and J-beta primers. TCRdb re-derived calls from the 5' RACE reads in MiXCR, one entry per CDR3 protein. Of over 1,500,000 distinct CDR3 sequences listed, approximately 39% are singletons. Sequencing was carried out using blood. The receptor set was obtained from a human donor in good health.

The chain combines TRBV4-3 with TRBJ2-3, with TRBD2 as a possible D gene (6 bases). The CDR3 length is 17 residues. Trimming removed 1 base at V and 2 bases at J, with 16 bases between. CDR1 is LGHNA, CDR2 YSLEER, per germline. The CDR3 bases are TGCGCCAGCAGCCAAGCTTTGACTAGATCCTTCACAGATACGCAGTATTTT. This sequence encodes CASSQALTRSFTDTQYF.

This clonotype has just one count. The chain links TRBV12-3 or TRBV12-4 to TRBJ1-5, with 10 bases lining up with TRBD1. CDR3 length: 15 amino acids. With 6 bases clipped from V and 11 bases from J, the junction kept 13 bases outside the gene matches. The CDR3 loop is CASSRGGQGVRTQHF. DNA for the CDR3: TGTGCCAGCAGCCGAGGCGGACAGGGGGTCCGGACCCAGCATTTT.

The rearrangement joins TRBV6-2 or TRBV6-3 to TRBJ2-4; D not resolved. The end of the DNA fits TRBJ2-7 better, so the J call may be wrong. This CDR3 has 14 amino acids. Germline V CDR1 and CDR2: MNHEY, SVGEGT. The CDR3 nucleotides are TGTGCCAGCAGTTTATGGGATACTAACTACGAGCAGTACTTC. This translates into CASSLWDTNYEQYF.

In this sample, this clonotype turned up a few times. The rearrangement joins TRBV7-2 to TRBJ2-7; TRBD1 is a possible D gene (6 bases). There are 15 residues in the CDR3. Deletions cut 6 bases from V and 4 bases from J, with 19 bases between. Germline CDR1 and CDR2: SGHTA and FQGNSA. The CDR3 loop is CASSSAGASAYEQYF. As DNA, the CDR3 is TGTGCCAGCAGTTCGGCAGGGGCTTCGGCTTACGAGCAGTACTTC.

This clonotype was observed a few times. V gene TRBV25-1 combines with J gene TRBJ2-1, with TRBD1 matching over 8 bases. Losses at the gene ends were 5 bases for V and 0 bases for J; bases not matched to a gene: 6. Germline CDR1 MGHDK, CDR2 SYGVNS. The CDR3 sequence is 16 residues long. The CDR3 region is CASSRETGGSYNEQFF. The CDR3 bases are TGTGCCAGCAGTCGCGAAACAGGGGGCTCCTACAATGAGCAGTTCTTC. The whole variable domain, remainder taken from reference TRBV25-1 and TRBJ2-1, is EADIYQTPRYLVIGTGKKITLECSQTMGHDKMYWYQQDPGMELHLIHYSYGVNSTEKGDLSSESTVSRIRTEHFPLTLESARPSHTSQYLCASSRETGGSYNEQFFGPGTRLTVL.

The chain uses TRBV5-1 and TRBJ2-7; the match to TRBD1 covers 7 bases. The V segment lost 4 bases and the J segment 3 bases; nucleotides outside the gene matches: 4. The CDR3 contains 13 residues. Germline CDR1 is SGHRS and CDR2 is YFSETQ. The CDR3: CASSETGYYEQYF. CDR3 bases: TGCGCCAGCAGCGAGACAGGGTACTACGAGCAGTACTTC.

This clonotype was found a few times. V gene TRBV7-2 combines with J gene TRBJ1-5, with D unclear. The CDR3 has 15 amino acids. Germline V gives CDR1 SGHTA, CDR2 FQGNSA. Trimming shortened V by 3 bases and J by 4 bases, and 13 bases separated the two germline ends. The CDR3 sequence: CASSFFVSSNQPQHF. CDR3 nucleotide sequence: TGTGCCAGCAGCTTTTTTGTAAGCTCAAATCAGCCCCAGCATTTT.

This sequence joins TRBV20-1 and TRBJ1-5, with TRBD1 matching 12 bases. The V segment lost 6 bases and the J segment 2 bases; nucleotides outside the gene matches: 8. The CDR3 consists of 16 residues. Germline CDR1 reads DFQATT; CDR2 reads SNEGSKA (reference sequence). The chain's CDR3 is CSAWTGTGGRNQPQHF. The CDR3 bases are TGCAGTGCATGGACCGGGACAGGGGGCCGCAATCAGCCCCAGCATTTT.

This clonotype has more than one count but fewer than ten. The chain employs TRBV6-5 and TRBJ1-6; 9 bases fit TRBD1. This CDR3 has 13 amino acids. The germline V gene has CDR1 MNHEY and CDR2 SVGAGI. With V trimmed by 6 bases and J by 10 bases, 4 bases remained unmatched. This CDR3 is CASSRTGESPLHF. CDR3 bases: TGTGCCAGCAGCAGGACAGGGGAATCACCCCTCCACTTT.

V is TRBV4-2 and J is TRBJ2-5; D assignment may be TRBD1 or TRBD2 (7 bases each). This CDR3 spans 15 amino acids. Germline lookup yields CDR1 LGHNA and CDR2 YNFKEQ. V dropped 3 bases and J dropped 11 bases, with 22 bases sitting between them. The CDR3 region is CASSHQGGPGNEQYF. CDR3 coding DNA: TGTGCCAGCAGCCACCAGGGGGGGCCCGGGAATGAGCAGTACTTC.

This chain uses TRBV20-1 with TRBJ1-2; D call uncertain. V lost 3 bases to trimming and J lost 7 bases, with 15 bases between them. Germline loops: CDR1 DFQATT, CDR2 SNEGSKA (reference sequence). The length of the CDR3 is 13 residues. The CDR3 DNA is TGCAGTGCTAGTTCGCCGCCCATCGGTGGCTACACCTTC. Translation: CSASSPPIGGYTF.

This clonotype appeared a few times. V usage is TRBV5-1 and J usage is TRBJ2-3; 8 bases agree with TRBD1. Losses at the gene ends were 3 bases for V and 3 bases for J; bases not matched to a gene: 3. CDR3 length equals 14 residues. CDR1 is SGHRS and CDR2 is YFSETQ in the germline V gene. The CDR3 region has the DNA TGCGCCAGCAGCTGGACAGGGAGGACAGATACGCAGTATTTT. This translates into CASSWTGRTDTQYF. The full variable domain, its missing parts supplied by reference TRBV5-1 and TRBJ2-3, is KAGVTQTPRYLIKTRGQQVTLSCSPISGHRSVSWYQQTPGQGLQFLFEYFSETQRNKGNFPGRFSGRQFSNSRSEMNVSTLELGDSALYLCASSWTGRTDTQYFGPGTRLTVL.

The table lists this clonotype with a few counts. The chain uses TRBV20-1 and TRBJ2-3; 8 bases map to TRBD2. V lost 4 bases and J lost 2; bases outside the gene matches: 5. Looked up from germline, CDR1 is DFQATT and CDR2 is SNEGSKA (reference sequence). This CDR3 is built from 14 residues. CDR3 in amino acids: CSAKTSGHTDTQYF. The CDR3, as DNA: TGCAGTGCTAAAACTAGCGGACACACAGATACGCAGTATTTT.

There are a few counts of this clonotype. J is TRBJ2-5 and V is TRBV6-5; 13 positions agree with TRBD2. J gave up 4 bases and V 2 bases, and 13 bases lay outside the gene matches. There are 19 residues in the CDR3. Germline lookup yields CDR1 MNHEY and CDR2 SVGAGI. The CDR3 protein is CASSYIPSTSGGPRETQYF. The CDR3 bases are TGTGCCAGCAGTTACATTCCTTCGACTAGCGGGGGGCCGAGAGAGACCCAGTACTTC.

This chain links TRBV7-9 with TRBJ1-2, with 7 bases fitting TRBD1. This CDR3 is built from 14 residues. Germline trimming cut 5 bases from V and 8 bases from J; bases unmatched to any gene: 11. CDR1 and CDR2 (germline): SEHNR, FQNEAQ (reference sequence). CDR3 region: CASSPEGAYRGYTF. The CDR3 DNA is TGTGCCAGCAGCCCGGAGGGGGCCTATAGAGGCTACACCTTC.

As for this clonotype: Mismatch with germline at one junction end may stem from a read error. The chain couples TRBV11-2 to TRBJ2-5; D call uncertain. The J call is uncertain, as TRBJ2-7 better fits the DNA end. Per the germline V gene, CDR1 is SGHAT and CDR2 is FQNNGV. CDR3 length equals 13 residues. CDR3 coding DNA: TGTGCCGGCAGCTTAGGGCCCCACTACGAGCAGTACTTC. Protein sequence: CAGSLGPHYEQYF.

This clonotype turned up a few times. V and J are TRBV15 and TRBJ2-4, with 8 bases lining up with TRBD1. The J call may be incorrect, as the DNA end agrees better with TRBJ2-7. The CDR3 loop spans 14 amino acids. Germline V CDR1 and CDR2: LNHNV, YYDKDF (reference sequence). The chain's CDR3 is CATSRGLDRDEQYF. The CDR3 DNA sequence: TGTGCCACCAGCAGAGGTTTGGACAGGGACGAGCAGTACTTC.

This clonotype was seen a few times. CDR3 nucleotide sequence: TGTGCCAGCAGGGACAGTACGAGGCCGAGTGAGCAGTACTTC. This gives the protein CASRDSTRPSEQYF. The rearrangement uses TRBV2 and TRBJ2-7; D is perhaps TRBD1 (6 bases). The CDR3 sequence is 14 residues long. Per the germline V gene, CDR1 is SNHLY and CDR2 is FYNNEI. Trimming cost V 6 bases and J 7 bases, with 19 bases left between them.

The CDR3 nucleotides read TGTGCCAGCAGGGCGGCGGGGGACGAAAAACTGTTTTTT. Its protein product is CASRAAGDEKLFF. The chain has TRBV12-3 or TRBV12-4 and TRBJ1-4, with D perhaps TRBD1 (5 bases). The ends were cut back, 6 bases at V and 8 bases at J, with 13 bases in the middle. The CDR3 has 13 residues.

The rearrangement joins TRBV24-1 to TRBJ2-1; TRBD1 is a possible D gene (6 bases). Germline loops: CDR1 KGHDR, CDR2 SFDVKD. CDR3 length: 15 residues. V dropped 2 bases and J dropped 3 bases, with 10 bases sitting between them. The CDR3 nucleotides are TGTGCCACCAGTGATTCCGGCAGGGGCTACAATGAGCAGTTCTTC. Protein product: CATSDSGRGYNEQFF.

CDR3 bases: TGTGCCAGCACGACAGGGGGCCTCTCTGGAAACACCATATATTTT. Amino acid sequence: CASTTGGLSGNTIYF. This chain links TRBV28 with TRBJ1-3; 10 bases map to TRBD1. After removal of 7 bases from V and 0 bases from J, the junction contained 3 bases not matched to a gene. Germline CDR1 MDHEN, CDR2 SYDVKM. The CDR3 has 15 residues.

This clonotype has only a few counts. This chain connects TRBV6-5 to TRBJ2-7; D assignment may be TRBD1 or TRBD2 (5 bases each). This CDR3 region has 16 residues. The ends were cut back, 1 base at V and 6 bases at J, with 19 bases in the middle. Germline values: CDR1 MNHEY, CDR2 SVGAGI. The CDR3 loop is CASSYLLTGDPSEQYF. For the CDR3, the DNA is TGTGCCAGCAGTTACTTACTCACCGGGGACCCCTCCGAGCAGTACTTC.

A note on this clonotype: At one of its ends the junction is not consistent with the germline gene, which may arise from a read error. The chain carries TRBV20-1 and TRBJ2-7; D is uncertain. CDR1 and CDR2 from the germline V gene are DFQATT and SNEGSKA (reference sequence). The CDR3 has 12 amino acids. CDR3 sequence reads: CSARTPSYAQYF. The CDR3 nucleotides are TGCAGTGCTAGAACACCCTCCTACGCGCAGTACTTC.

This chain uses TRBV29-1 with TRBJ1-2, with a weak D call TRBD1 (6 bases). Germline CDR1 reads SQVTM; CDR2 reads ANQGSEA. The CDR3 totals 12 residues. Trimming shortened V by 8 bases and J by 2 bases, and 12 bases separated the two germline ends. In DNA, the CDR3 is TGCAGCATATTACAGGGAAACTATGGCTACACCTTC. Protein product: CSILQGNYGYTF.

The chain couples TRBV20-1 to TRBJ1-1; weak D call: TRBD1 (5 bases). CDR1 is DFQATT and CDR2 is SNEGSKA in the germline V gene (reference sequence). V lost 0 bases and J 0 bases, leaving 20 bases between the germline ends. CDR3 size: 18 residues. This CDR3 reads CSARDRRGYQPLNTEAFF. CDR3 coding DNA: TGCAGTGCTAGAGATCGGAGGGGTTACCAACCATTGAACACTGAAGCTTTCTTT.

The chain combines TRBV20-1 with TRBJ1-5; maybe TRBD1 (6 bases). The CDR3 is 15 residues long. V gave up 3 bases and J gave up 9 bases, with 21 bases separating them. Germline CDR1 and CDR2: DFQATT and SNEGSKA (reference sequence). CDR3 amino acids: CSARIAGGQSRPQHF. In DNA, the CDR3 is TGCAGTGCTAGGATAGCTGGGGGGCAGAGTCGGCCCCAGCATTTT.

J is TRBJ2-3 and V is TRBV9, with a tentative D call TRBD2 (7 bases). V was trimmed by 0 bases and J by 0 bases, leaving 17 bases between them. There are 18 residues in the CDR3. CDR1 and CDR2 (germline): SGDLS, YYNGEE. CDR3 sequence: CASSVDGGAFPSTDTQYF. In DNA, the CDR3 is TGTGCCAGCAGCGTAGATGGGGGGGCTTTCCCAAGCACAGATACGCAGTATTTT.

The chain joins TRBV3-1 to TRBJ2-1, with unresolved D. The length of the CDR3 is 12 residues. V was trimmed by 4 bases and J by 8 bases, leaving 9 bases between them. CDR1 LGHDT and CDR2 YNNKEL come from the germline V gene (reference sequence). In DNA, the CDR3 is TGTGCCAGCAGCCCCCCCGCCCATGAGCAGTTCTTC. It translates to CASSPPAHEQFF.

The chain carries TRBV9 and TRBJ2-6; D is possibly TRBD1 (5 bases). The CDR3 spans 20 residues. From germline, CDR1 is SGDLS and CDR2 YYNGEE. V was pared by 0 bases and J by 1 base, with 20 bases between. The CDR3 loop reads CASSVVHTLGVASGANVLTF. CDR3 DNA: TGTGCCAGCAGCGTAGTCCACACCCTAGGGGTAGCTTCTGGGGCCAACGTCCTGACTTTC.

In its sample, this clonotype was seen a few times. The rearrangement uses TRBV10-3 and TRBJ2-5; 12 bases map to TRBD2. V shed 4 bases and J 1 base; nucleotides not matched to a gene: 1. The CDR3 totals 15 residues. CDR1 and CDR2 (germline): ENHRY, SYGVKD. The chain's CDR3 is CAISVTSGGQETQYF. The CDR3, as DNA: TGTGCCATCAGTGTGACTAGCGGGGGCCAAGAGACCCAGTACTTC.

This chain joins TRBV2 and TRBJ2-1; D remains ambiguous. The CDR3 covers 14 residues. Germline-derived CDR1 and CDR2 are SNHLY and FYNNEI. V lost 4 bases and J lost 1, with 8 bases in between. CDR3 sequence (DNA): TGTGCCAGCAGTGCCGGACCGTCCTACAATGAGCAGTTCTTC. Translated, it gives CASSAGPSYNEQFF.

This clonotype was recorded a few times. This chain uses TRBV4-1 with TRBJ2-3; 7 bases match TRBD2. Germline V lookup: CDR1 MGHRA, CDR2 YSYEKL. V lost 1 base, J lost 1 base, and 8 bases stayed unmatched. The CDR3 contains 17 residues. This chain's CDR3 is CASSQGAVGGGTDTQYF. CDR3 nucleotides: TGCGCCAGCAGCCAAGGGGCGGTGGGGGGGGGCACAGATACGCAGTATTTT.